This passage covers 27 T cell receptor beta chains from one sample sequenced in a study of T cell responses to AZD1222 COVID-19 vaccine. Sequenced by immunoSEQ multiplex PCR; TCRdb stores in-frame clones only, minus some. This table holds more than 95,000 clones, over 90% found once. The specimen comprised peripheral blood, sampled on day 0 of AZD1222 vaccination. The receptors originated from an adult in good health.

The chain recombines TRBV6-5 with TRBJ2-4; 7 bases map to TRBD1. CDR1 is MNHEY, CDR2 SVGAGI, per germline. The CDR3 has 13 amino acids. The V gene end was trimmed by 6 bases and the J gene end by 3 bases; junction bases not matched to a gene: 2. The CDR3 reads CASSRGYKNIQYF. The CDR3 coding sequence is TGTGCCAGCAGCAGGGGGTACAAAAACATTCAGTACTTC.

The chain carries TRBV7-2 and TRBJ2-7; no clear D gene. The CDR3 is 15 residues long. Germline V gene sequence: CDR1 SGHTA, CDR2 FQGNSA. V was trimmed by 4 bases and J by 5 bases, leaving 18 bases between them. The CDR3: CASSSTGQMGDEQYF. As DNA, the CDR3 is TGTGCCAGCAGCTCTACTGGCCAGATGGGTGACGAGCAGTACTTC.

V usage is TRBV6-1 and J usage is TRBJ1-5; perhaps TRBD1 as D (6 bases). The CDR3 is made up of 17 amino acids. V dropped 3 bases and J dropped 2 bases, with 17 bases sitting between them. Germline assignment: CDR1 MNHNS and CDR2 SASEGT. DNA for the CDR3: TGTGCCAGCAGTGACTGGGACAAGGGGGTGGGCAATCAGCCCCAGCATTTT. Translated: CASSDWDKGVGNQPQHF.

The chain recombines TRBV19 with TRBJ2-3, with D perhaps assigned TRBD1 or TRBD2 (5 bases each). The CDR3 spans 15 residues. From germline, CDR1 is LNHDA and CDR2 SQIVND (reference sequence). The V gene lost 1 base and the J gene lost 2 bases, with 10 bases spanning the gap. The CDR3 coding sequence is TGTGCCAGTAGTATAGGGGGGTCTTTCACAGATACGCAGTATTTT. This encodes CASSIGGSFTDTQYF.

This rearrangement joins TRBV3-1 (or the pseudogene TRBV3-2) to TRBJ1-1, with D maybe TRBD1 (6 bases). Trimming removed 2 bases from V and 1 base from J, with 11 bases in between. CDR3 length: 15 residues. The germline V gene encodes CDR1 LGHDT and CDR2 YNNKEL (reference sequence). In nucleotides, the CDR3 is TGTGCCAGCAGCCAAACGGGACACCCGAACACTGAAGCTTTCTTT. It translates to CASSQTGHPNTEAFF.

The V and J genes are TRBV11-3 and TRBJ1-1; 8 nucleotides line up with TRBD1. This CDR3 spans 13 amino acids. Germline V gene data show CDR1 as SGHNT and CDR2 as YENEEA. The trim removed 4 bases at V and 4 bases at J, leaving 2 bases unmatched. CDR3 region: CASSSGQGTEAFF. CDR3 nucleotide sequence: TGTGCCAGCAGCTCCGGACAGGGCACTGAAGCTTTCTTT.

The V gene is TRBV6-5, the J gene TRBJ2-7; D is possibly TRBD1 or TRBD2 (5 bases each). V shed 6 bases and J shed 7 bases, with 16 bases lying between them. The CDR3 covers 13 residues. Germline CDR1 is MNHEY and CDR2 is SVGAGI. The chain's CDR3 is CASRWGGLEEQYF. The DNA for the CDR3 is TGTGCCAGCAGGTGGGGCGGACTGGAAGAGCAGTACTTC.

This clone was seen a single time. The J gene is TRBJ1-1, the V gene TRBV7-9, with 7 bases aligning to TRBD1. This CDR3 region has 14 residues. V gave up 5 bases and J gave up 5 bases; unmatched junction bases: 8. The germline gives CDR1 SEHNR, CDR2 FQNEAQ (reference sequence). CDR3 DNA: TGTGCCAGCAGCGGAGGGCAGGGGGGGACTGAAGCTTTCTTT. It yields the protein CASSGGQGGTEAFF. Together with reference TRBV7-9 and TRBJ1-1, the CDR3 gives the full variable domain: DTGVSQNPRHKITKRGQNVTFRCDPISEHNRLYWYRQTLGQGPEFLTYFQNEAQLEKSRLLSDRFSAERPKGSFSTLEIQRTEQGDSAMYLCASSGGQGGTEAFFGQGTRLTVV.

The chain uses TRBV10-3 and TRBJ2-3, with D unresolved. Between the trimmed V and J ends, which lost 0 bases and 6 bases, there was a span of 1 base. The CDR3 spans 11 residues. Germline V gives CDR1 ENHRY, CDR2 SYGVKD. The CDR3 DNA reads TGTGCCATCAGTGAGTCCGATACGCAGTATTTT. The encoded protein is CAISESDTQYF.

The chain joins TRBV30 to TRBJ1-5, with TRBD1 matching over 7 bases. Germline-derived CDR1 and CDR2 are GTSNPN and SVGIG (reference sequence). J was trimmed by 3 bases and V by 1 base; bases with no gene match: 3. The CDR3 spans 14 residues. CDR3 DNA: TGTGCCTGGAGTGAGACAGGGATCAATCAGCCCCAGCATTTT. Translated: CAWSETGINQPQHF.

The chain combines TRBV11-3 with TRBJ2-1; maybe TRBD2 (6 bases). Germline loops: CDR1 SGHNT, CDR2 YENEEA. V was trimmed by 3 bases and J by 9 bases, leaving 21 bases between them. This CDR3 is 16 amino acids long. The CDR3 DNA is TGTGCCAGCAGCTTTTCAGGGACCGCGAACGGGGGTGAGCAGTTCTTC. It translates to CASSFSGTANGGEQFF.

The chain is built from TRBV2 and TRBJ2-7, with TRBD2 matching over 13 bases. This CDR3 comprises 16 residues. Losses at the gene ends were 2 bases for V and 2 bases for J; bases not matched to a gene: 3. The V gene's germline CDR1 is SNHLY and CDR2 FYNNEI. CDR3 in DNA: TGTGCCAGCAGTGAAACTAGCGGGAGGGTGCCCTACGAGCAGTACTTC. As protein: CASSETSGRVPYEQYF.

The chain uses TRBV15 and TRBJ1-1; no firm D call. Trimming took 3 bases from V and 1 from J, leaving 15 bases between them. Germline V gene lookup returns CDR1 LNHNV and CDR2 YYDKDF (reference sequence). The CDR3 runs to 16 residues. The CDR3 region is CATSSGYGDGNTEAFF. Here the CDR3 DNA reads TGTGCCACCAGCAGCGGGTATGGGGATGGGAACACTGAAGCTTTCTTT.

The chain combines TRBV4-2 with TRBJ2-5; possibly TRBD1 or TRBD2 for D (5 bases each). V was cut by 3 bases and J by 4 bases, with 21 bases left in between. The CDR3 has 17 residues. Germline CDR1 reads LGHNA; CDR2 reads YNFKEQ. As DNA, the CDR3 is TGTGCCAGCAGCCACCTACCTCGGGGCCCAAGAGGAGAGACCCAGTACTTC. Translating it yields CASSHLPRGPRGETQYF.

CDR3 coding DNA: TGTGCCAGTAGCCACTGGGGTGCCGGAAACACCATATATTTT. It specifies CASSHWGAGNTIYF. The V call is TRBV19, the J call TRBJ1-3, with unresolved D. The CDR3 is made up of 14 amino acids. The V and J ends lost 6 bases and 4 bases respectively, with 13 bases between them. In germline, CDR1 is LNHDA, CDR2 SQIVND (reference sequence). The full variable domain, completed using reference TRBV19 and TRBJ1-3, is DGGITQSPKYLFRKEGQNVTLSCEQNLNHDAMYWYRQDPGQGLRLIYYSQIVNDFQKGDIAEGYSVSREKKESFPLTVTSAQKNPTAFYLCASSHWGAGNTIYFGEGSWLTVV.

The chain links TRBV12-5 to TRBJ2-7; D assignment may be TRBD1 or TRBD2 (5 bases each). Trimming took 5 bases from V and 9 from J, leaving 11 bases between them. CDR1 LGHNT and CDR2 FRNRAP come from the germline V gene. This CDR3 comprises 11 residues. CDR3 amino acids: CASGPGRAQYF. CDR3 nucleotide sequence: TGTGCTAGTGGTCCGGGACGGGCGCAGTACTTC.

The chain recombines TRBV6-1 with TRBJ1-6; D gene ambiguous. Trimming cost V 3 bases and J 8 bases, with 14 bases left between them. The CDR3 has 15 amino acids. The germline gives CDR1 MNHNS, CDR2 SASEGT. CDR3 sequence reads: CASSDRKTKDSPLHF. CDR3 DNA: TGTGCCAGCAGTGACAGGAAAACGAAGGATTCACCCCTCCACTTT.

The V and J genes are TRBV12-5 and TRBJ2-1, with D perhaps matching TRBD1 or TRBD2 (5 bases each). The germline V gene encodes CDR1 LGHNT and CDR2 FRNRAP. V was cut by 5 bases and J by 2 bases, with 16 bases left in between. The CDR3 extends over 16 amino acids. The DNA of the CDR3 is TGTGCTAGTGGTGATTATATGAGGGGAGCCTACAATGAGCAGTTCTTC. Translated, it gives CASGDYMRGAYNEQFF.

The gene calls are TRBV12-3 or TRBV12-4 and TRBJ2-7; D may be TRBD2 (5 bases). With 5 bases removed from V and 6 bases from J, the gap between germline ends came to 14 bases. The CDR3 spans 13 residues. The CDR3 here is CASSPITGGEQYF. The CDR3 nucleotides are TGTGCCAGCAGTCCGATTACCGGAGGCGAGCAGTACTTC.

The V and J genes are TRBV11-2 and TRBJ2-7; 10 bases line up with TRBD2. The J segment lost 3 bases and the V segment lost 5 bases, leaving 4 bases of the junction unmatched. Looked up from germline, CDR1 is SGHAT and CDR2 is FQNNGV. The CDR3 covers 14 residues. CDR3: CASSDTSGVYEQYF. The CDR3 DNA reads TGTGCCAGCAGCGACACTAGCGGGGTCTACGAGCAGTACTTC.

In nucleotides, the CDR3 is TGTGCCTGGAGTCCATGGCTAGCGGAGAGCACAGATACGCAGTATTTT. It yields the protein CAWSPWLAESTDTQYF. V is TRBV30 and J is TRBJ2-3; 7 bases line up with TRBD2. The V gene end was trimmed by 2 bases and the J gene end by 0 bases; junction bases not matched to a gene: 8. This CDR3 has 16 residues. CDR1 is GTSNPN and CDR2 is SVGIG in the germline V gene (reference sequence). Filled out from reference TRBV30 and TRBJ2-3, the complete variable domain reads SQTIHQWPATLVQPVGSPLSLECTVEGTSNPNLYWYRQAAGRGLQLLFYSVGIGQISSEVPQNLSASRPQDRQFILSSKKLLLSDSGFYLCAWSPWLAESTDTQYFGPGTRLTVL.

The chain couples TRBV6-5 to TRBJ1-2, with a tentative D call TRBD1 (5 bases). V was pared by 8 bases and J by 2 bases, with 15 bases between. Germline CDR1 reads MNHEY; CDR2 reads SVGAGI. The CDR3 contains 14 residues. The chain's CDR3 is CASAWTPPNYGYTF. The CDR3 region has the DNA TGTGCCAGCGCCTGGACACCCCCAAACTATGGCTACACCTTC.

This CDR3 reads CASSSQNTGELFF. In DNA form, the CDR3 reads TGTGCCAGCAGTTCCCAGAACACCGGGGAGCTGTTTTTT. The rearrangement links TRBV6-5 to TRBJ2-2; no clear D. Trimming left V 4 bases short and J 1 base short, with 4 bases between. Germline V gene data show CDR1 as MNHEY and CDR2 as SVGAGI. The CDR3 covers 13 residues.

This clone has more than one count but fewer than ten. J is TRBJ1-1 and V is TRBV7-9; no clear D gene. The length of the CDR3 is 11 residues. Trimming took 7 bases from V and 8 from J, leaving 11 bases between them. CDR1 and CDR2 from the germline V gene are SEHNR and FQNEAQ (reference sequence). In DNA form, the CDR3 reads TGTGCCAGCACCTCCTTGGGGGAAGCTTTCTTT. It specifies CASTSLGEAFF.

This clone turned up a few times. CDR3: CATAGANTGELFF. CDR3 bases: TGTGCCACAGCGGGAGCGAACACCGGGGAGCTGTTTTTT. The V gene is TRBV6-5, the J gene TRBJ2-2; 8 nucleotides agree with TRBD2. Germline loops: CDR1 MNHEY, CDR2 SVGAGI. The CDR3 has 13 amino acids. After removal of 10 bases from V and 0 bases from J, the junction contained 1 base not matched to a gene.

The chain couples TRBV28 to TRBJ2-7; no definite D call. The ends were cut back, 6 bases at V and 4 bases at J, with 1 base in the middle. The germline CDR1 and CDR2 sequences are MDHEN and SYDVKM. The CDR3 is 9 residues long. CDR3 nucleotide sequence: TGTGCCAGCAGGTACGAGCAGTACTTC. Its translation is CASRYEQYF.

This clone occurred once. The chain carries TRBV27 and TRBJ2-1; TRBD2 aligns across 11 bases. The J segment lost 13 bases and the V segment lost 6 bases, leaving 2 bases of the junction unmatched. The CDR3 extends over 11 amino acids. CDR1 is MNHEY, CDR2 SMNVEV, per germline (reference sequence). The chain's CDR3 is CASRGLAAQFF. CDR3 DNA sequence: TGTGCCAGCAGGGGACTAGCGGCCCAGTTCTTC.